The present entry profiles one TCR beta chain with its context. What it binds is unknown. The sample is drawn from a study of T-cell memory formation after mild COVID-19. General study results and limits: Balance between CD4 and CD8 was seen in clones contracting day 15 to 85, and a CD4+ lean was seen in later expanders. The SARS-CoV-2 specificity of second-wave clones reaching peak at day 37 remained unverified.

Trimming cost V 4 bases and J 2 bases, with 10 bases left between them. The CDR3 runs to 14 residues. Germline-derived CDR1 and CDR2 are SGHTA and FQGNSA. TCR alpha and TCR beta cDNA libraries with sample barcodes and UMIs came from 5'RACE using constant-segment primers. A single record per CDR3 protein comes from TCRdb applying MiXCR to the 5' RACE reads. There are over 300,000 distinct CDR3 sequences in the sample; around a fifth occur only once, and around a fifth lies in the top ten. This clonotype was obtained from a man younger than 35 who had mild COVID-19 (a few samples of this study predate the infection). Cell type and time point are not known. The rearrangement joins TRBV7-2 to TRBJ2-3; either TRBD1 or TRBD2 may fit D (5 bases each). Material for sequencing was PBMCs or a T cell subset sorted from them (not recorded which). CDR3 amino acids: CASSSRDPTDTQYF. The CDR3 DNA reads TGTGCCAGCAGCTCCCGGGACCCCACAGATACGCAGTATTTT.